These 17 T cell receptor beta chains came from one sample sequenced in a study of control samples from healthy donors and cancer patients. Produced via immunoSEQ multiplex PCR; TCRdb's table is partial and in-frame only. In the table there are fewer than 20,000 clones, around 84% of which are singletons. The sequenced material came from PBMCs. Source of these receptors: a woman in her 70s with colorectal cancer.

This chain joins TRBV12-3 or TRBV12-4 and TRBJ1-1, with TRBD1 matching over 10 bases. V was pared by 6 bases and J by 10 bases, with 5 bases of the junction left unmatched. The length of the CDR3 is 12 residues. DNA for the CDR3: TGTGCCAGCAGCCCGACAGGGGGCCCAGCTTTCTTT. Translated: CASSPTGGPAFF.

V is TRBV18 and J is TRBJ2-1; D unresolved. Germline loops: CDR1 KGHSH, CDR2 LQKENI. The CDR3 extends over 12 amino acids. V was cut by 8 bases and J by 3 bases, with 8 bases left in between. The CDR3: CASHRDYNEQFF. As DNA, the CDR3 is TGTGCCAGCCATAGGGACTACAATGAGCAGTTCTTC.

For the CDR3, the DNA is TGCGCCAGCAGCCAAGACGAACTAGGATCACCCCTCCACTTT. Protein: CASSQDELGSPLHF. The rearrangement uses TRBV4-3 and TRBJ1-6; no reliable D call. Germline-derived CDR1 and CDR2 are LGHNA and YSLEER. The CDR3 contains 14 residues. V lost 0 bases to trimming and J lost 10 bases, with 10 bases between them.

The chain has TRBV9 and TRBJ1-5; D remains ambiguous. The CDR3 contains 15 residues. Germline values: CDR1 SGDLS, CDR2 YYNGEE. V lost 1 base to trimming and J lost 7 bases, with 15 bases between them. Here the CDR3 reads CASSVMGGPGQPQHF. The CDR3 DNA is TGTGCCAGCAGCGTAATGGGCGGCCCGGGGCAGCCCCAGCATTTT.

The chain is built from TRBV6-5 and TRBJ2-7; tentative D call: TRBD1 (6 bases). CDR3 length equals 11 residues. Germline assignment: CDR1 MNHEY and CDR2 SVGAGI. Trimming pared 6 bases from V and 7 bases from J, leaving 10 bases between. The CDR3 DNA follows: TGTGCCAGCAGGCGGCAGGGGGAGCAGTACTTC. Translated: CASRRQGEQYF.

This chain connects TRBV2 to TRBJ1-5; D is unresolved. Germline V gene data show CDR1 as SNHLY and CDR2 as FYNNEI. CDR3 length: 12 residues. The V end was cut by 1 base, the J end by 4 bases, with 2 bases between. Here the CDR3 reads CASSEVNQPQHF. The CDR3 nucleotides are TGTGCCAGCAGTGAAGTTAATCAGCCCCAGCATTTT.

The chain uses TRBV9 and TRBJ1-5; D unresolved. This CDR3 comprises 14 residues. V lost 0 bases, J lost 5 bases, and 9 bases lay in between. Germline CDR1 and CDR2: SGDLS and YYNGEE. The CDR3 region is CASSVGGYDQPQHF. The DNA for the CDR3 is TGTGCCAGCAGCGTAGGGGGTTATGATCAGCCCCAGCATTTT.

The V gene is TRBV24-1, the J gene TRBJ2-5; the match to TRBD1 covers 9 bases. Per the germline V gene, CDR1 is KGHDR and CDR2 is SFDVKD. The CDR3 covers 16 residues. V dropped 10 bases and J dropped 5; count of bases not matched to a gene: 16. CDR3 protein: CATSEPWTGVGETQYF. CDR3 bases: TGTGCCACTTCCGAGCCCTGGACAGGGGTCGGGGAGACCCAGTACTTC.

The rearrangement links TRBV29-1 to TRBJ1-5, with 9 bases aligning to TRBD1. The length of the CDR3 is 14 residues. Trimming at V came to 5 bases and at J to 3 bases, leaving 5 bases not matched to a gene. Germline CDR1 and CDR2: SQVTM and ANQGSEA. The CDR3 sequence is CSVRTGAINQPQHF. The CDR3 bases are TGCAGCGTTCGGACAGGGGCTATCAATCAGCCCCAGCATTTT. The full variable domain, its missing parts supplied by reference TRBV29-1 and TRBJ1-5, is SAVISQKPSRDICQRGTSLTIQCQVDSQVTMMFWYRQQPGQSLTLIATANQGSEATYESGFVIDKFPISRPNLTFSTLTVSNMSPEDSSIYLCSVRTGAINQPQHFGDGTRLSIL.

The chain combines TRBV11-3 with TRBJ1-1, with a weak D call TRBD1 (5 bases). Trimming took 1 base from V and 4 from J, leaving 7 bases between them. This CDR3 comprises 13 residues. Germline V CDR1 and CDR2: SGHNT, YENEEA. CDR3 DNA sequence: TGTGCCAGCAGCTTAGTGGGGGGCACTGAAGCTTTCTTT. It translates to CASSLVGGTEAFF. The variable domain in full, with the rest retrieved from reference TRBV11-3 and TRBJ1-1, is EAGVVQSPRYKIIEKKQPVAFWCNPISGHNTLYWYLQNLGQGPELLIRYENEEAVDDSQLPKDRFSAERLKGVDSTLKIQPAELGDSAVYLCASSLVGGTEAFFGQGTRLTVV.

Of note for this clone: No conserved phenylalanine or tryptophan is present at the end of the CDR3, so a read error is the likely explanation. The DNA is omitted, as the CDR3 cannot be located on it reliably, and the CDR3 follows TCRdb's listing. The genes are TRBV4-3 and TRBJ2-6. The CDR3 spans 12 residues, counting both ends. Germline V gives CDR1 LGHNA, CDR2 YSLEER. CDR3 protein: CASSCSVGRHKV.

The chain uses TRBV7-2 and TRBJ1-2; 9 nucleotides align to TRBD1. The CDR3 loop spans 14 amino acids. Germline CDR1 is SGHTA and CDR2 is FQGNSA. J lost 4 bases, V lost 5 bases, and 5 bases had no gene match. Here the CDR3 reads CASSRTGESYGYTF. DNA for the CDR3: TGTGCCAGCAGCCGGACAGGGGAATCCTATGGCTACACCTTC.

The chain links TRBV5-5 to TRBJ2-7; 7 positions match TRBD1. Losses at the gene ends were 6 bases for V and 0 bases for J; bases not matched to a gene: 12. The CDR3 is made up of 16 amino acids. The germline V gene has CDR1 SGHKS and CDR2 YYEKEE (reference sequence). The CDR3 loop reads CASTPATGFSSYEQYF. DNA of the CDR3: TGTGCCAGCACCCCCGCGACAGGGTTTAGCTCCTACGAGCAGTACTTC.

The chain combines TRBV2 with TRBJ2-5; 9 nucleotides line up with TRBD2. Germline V gene data show CDR1 as SNHLY and CDR2 as FYNNEI. V lost 10 bases to trimming and J lost 5 bases; unmatched junction nucleotides: 14. This CDR3 is 15 amino acids long. The CDR3 sequence is CATTDRSGRGETQYF. The CDR3 DNA is TGTGCCACCACGGATCGTAGCGGGAGAGGCGAGACCCAGTACTTC.

The gene calls are TRBV14 and TRBJ2-7; the D is unclear. Germline assignment: CDR1 SGHDN and CDR2 FVKESK. Trimming pared 4 bases from V and 0 bases from J, leaving 4 bases between. The CDR3 runs to 12 residues. CDR3 region: CASSLISYEQYF. The CDR3 DNA sequence: TGTGCCAGCAGCCTGATCTCCTACGAGCAGTACTTC.

The rearrangement links TRBV7-2 to TRBJ1-5; 7 bases agree with TRBD1. Germline-derived CDR1 and CDR2 are SGHTA and FQGNSA. The V and J ends lost 5 bases and 4 bases, in that order; junction bases with no gene match: 2. CDR3 size: 13 residues. CDR3 sequence (DNA): TGTGCCAGCAGCCTGGGACAGAATCAGCCCCAGCATTTT. Its translation is CASSLGQNQPQHF.

The chain uses TRBV5-8 and TRBJ1-1; the D is unclear. The CDR3 contains 11 residues. Germline CDR1 is SGHTS and CDR2 is YDEGEE. The V gene lost 6 bases and the J gene lost 3 bases, with 6 bases spanning the gap. This chain's CDR3 is CASIGYTEAFF. CDR3 DNA sequence: TGTGCCAGCATTGGTTACACTGAAGCTTTCTTT.